The entry below gives a single T cell receptor beta chain sequence along with its context. No antigen is known for it. Over several immunoSEQ plates, each subset's genomic DNA was distributed in even portions. The protocol was immunoSEQ multiplex PCR, while the TCRdb copy is restricted to in-frame clones and leaves out a portion. The profile shows some 530,000 clones, around 80% of them singletons. The donors were adults (healthy and HIV-negative) with no recent acute infections or vaccinations. J was trimmed by 2 bases and V by 0 bases; bases with no gene match: 5. The germline CDR1 and CDR2 sequences are SGHKS and YYEKEE (reference sequence). CDR3 length: 16 amino acids. The data derive from a study of shared clonotypes between healthy human individuals. Study-level points and caveats: Sampling covered blood only; tissue repertoires likely differ.

The sequence derives from a woman aged 40 to 50 in good health. Some clones in this sample may be carry-over from other donors' samples. The chain recombines TRBV5-5 with TRBJ2-7; TRBD1 agrees at 10 bases. The sample was PBMCs. CDR3 nucleotide sequence: TGTGCCAGCAGCTTGGAGGGGACAGGGGCCGCCTACGAGCAGTACTTC. It codes for CASSLEGTGAAYEQYF.